The rows below give T cell receptor beta chains drawn from one sample of a study of blood T cell repertoires in COVID-19. Profiled with immunoSEQ multiplex PCR; TCRdb holds only in-frame clones, not every one. The sample includes 320,000 or so clones, roughly nine tenths of them seen just once. The sequencing sample was made of PBMCs or T cells enriched from blood (not recorded which). The source is a woman aged 30 to 39 who had recovered from COVID-19. CDR3s include the opening cysteine and the closing phenylalanine or tryptophan. The D gene is left open where the match is weak. Size is stated for part of the rows, as once, few or many counts, or as a class when the clone is expanded.

>TRBJ2-5|few|TRBV12-3/TRBV12-4|12|.
TGTGCCAGCAGTCCAGGTCAGGAGACCCAGTACTTC
CASSPGQETQYF
>TRBJ1-5|once|TRBV27|16|TRBD1
TGTGCCAGCAGTTTCGGGGGGCGACAGGGGACACAGCCCCAGCATTTT
CASSFGGRQGTQPQHF
>TRBJ2-2|.|TRBV11-2|15|TRBD2
TGTGCCAGCAGCTTGCGGGGGGCCAACACCGGGGAGCTGTTTTTT
CASSLRGANTGELFF
>TRBJ2-3|.|TRBV9|15|.
TGTGCCAGCAGCGTAGTGTGGGGAGGCACAGATACGCAGTATTTT
CASSVVWGGTDTQYF
>TRBJ2-6|.|TRBV5-1|19|TRBD1
TGCGCCAGCAGCAGACCGACAGGGGCCCTCGATTATGGGGCCAACGTCCTGACTTTC
CASSRPTGALDYGANVLTF
>TRBJ2-7|once|TRBV9|16|TRBD2
TGTGCCAGCAGCGTAGGGCTATTAGCGGGGGAATACGAGCAGTACTTC
CASSVGLLAGEYEQYF
>TRBJ1-5|once|TRBV24-1|18|TRBD1
TGTGCCACCAGTGATTTCGGGTACCGGAACAGGGGAAATCAGCCCCAGCATTTT
CATSDFGYRNRGNQPQHF
>TRBJ1-2|.|TRBV25-1|14|.
TGTGCCAGCAGTCTGGGTCCTAGGGGGGGAGGCTACACCTTC
CASSLGPRGGGYTF
>TRBJ1-4|.|TRBV15|11|.
TGTGCCACCCAGGGCTTGGGGAAACTGTTTTTT
CATQGLGKLFF
>TRBJ2-7|.|TRBV19|12|TRBD1
TGTGCCAGTAGTTGGGACAGATACGAGCAGTACTTC
CASSWDRYEQYF
>TRBJ2-6|.|TRBV5-4|13|.
TGTGCCAGCAGCTTAGCCGGGGCCAACGTCCTGACTTTC
CASSLAGANVLTF
>TRBJ1-4|.|TRBV4-1|17|.
TGCGCCAGCAGCCAAGGAGGGAGGGGACACGGGAATGAAAAACTGTTTTTT
CASSQGGRGHGNEKLFF
>TRBJ2-5|.|TRBV7-9|16|.
TGTGCCAGCAGCTTAGGCGGCAGGGGGGTGTCTGAGCACCAGTACTTC
CASSLGGRGVSEHQYF
>TRBJ2-5|.|TRBV30|12|.
TGTGCCTGGAGTTCCACAACGGAGACCCAGTACTTC
CAWSSTTETQYF
>TRBJ1-2|.|TRBV27|13|TRBD1
TGTGCCAGCAGTGGGGGGACAGGGCGAGGCTACACCTTC
CASSGGTGRGYTF
>TRBJ1-2|once|TRBV3-1/TRBV3-2|13|TRBD1
TGTGCCAGCAGCCAACCAGGGGGCAATGGCTACACCTTC
CASSQPGGNGYTF
>TRBJ1-2|.|TRBV10-2|13|.
TGCGCCAGCAGTGAGACAGTGGGAGGTGGCTACACCTTC
CASSETVGGGYTF
>TRBJ2-2|.|TRBV15|16|TRBD2
TGTGCCACCAGAAGTACTAGCTTCGGGGGGACCGGGGAGCTGTTTTTT
CATRSTSFGGTGELFF
>TRBJ2-7|.|TRBV28|15|TRBD1
TGTGCCAGCAGCCGGGCCAGGGGGACCTCCTACGAGCAGTACTTC
CASSRARGTSYEQYF
>TRBJ1-4|.|TRBV7-9|15|.
TGTGCCACCCGGTTCGGAGATGCAACTAATGAAAAACTGTTTTTT
CATRFGDATNEKLFF
>TRBJ1-2|.|TRBV5-1|13|TRBD1
TGCGCCAGCAGCTCCGGGACAGGGAGCGGCTACACCTTC
CASSSGTGSGYTF
>TRBJ2-3|.|TRBV28|19|TRBD2
TGTGCCAGCAGAGGGACTAGCGGGGGGGCCAAGCCAGAAGCAGATACGCAGTATTTT
CASRGTSGGAKPEADTQYF
>TRBJ2-5|.|TRBV30|16|TRBD2
TGTGCCTGGAGTCTACTAGCGGGGGGGACCCAAGAGACCCAGTACTTC
CAWSLLAGGTQETQYF
>TRBJ2-7|.|TRBV6-1|12|.
TGTGCCAGCAGTGTAACAGGTCACGAGCAGTACTTC
CASSVTGHEQYF
>TRBJ1-2|.|TRBV19|15|TRBD1
TGTGCCAGTAGTCCCACGACAGGGGGGAGGTATGGCTACACCTTC
CASSPTTGGRYGYTF
>TRBJ2-2|.|TRBV3-1/TRBV3-2|15|.
TGTGCCAGCAGCCAACGGGACACAAACACCGGGGAGCTGTTTTTT
CASSQRDTNTGELFF
>TRBJ2-7|.|TRBV5-5|18|TRBD1
TGTGCCAGCAGCTTGATTACAGGGGGCCCAGTGAGCTCCTACGAGCAGTACTTC
CASSLITGGPVSSYEQYF
>TRBJ1-3|.|TRBV19|17|TRBD1
TGTGCCAGTAGTATAGAGGCCAGGGGGCCCTCTGGAAACACCATATATTTT
CASSIEARGPSGNTIYF
>TRBJ2-2|.|TRBV2|15|.
TGTGCCAGCAGTCGGAGGGGGGGTAACACCGGGGAGCTGTTTTTT
CASSRRGGNTGELFF
>TRBJ2-7|.|TRBV24-1|17|TRBD1
TGTGCCACCCGCACCGACAGGGGACCCACCTTTCTGTACGAGCAGTACTTC
CATRTDRGPTFLYEQYF
>TRBJ1-1|once|TRBV2|13|.
TGTGCCAGCGTAAGGGGCCTGAACACTGAAGCTTTCTTT
CASVRGLNTEAFF
>TRBJ1-1|few|TRBV15|14|.
TGTGCCACCAGCAGGCGTCCGGTGAACACTGAAGCTTTCTTT
CATSRRPVNTEAFF
>TRBJ2-1|.|TRBV14|16|TRBD1
TGTGCCAGCAGCCATTCCACAGGGGGCAAAGCGAATGAGCAGTTCTTC
CASSHSTGGKANEQFF
>TRBJ2-7|.|TRBV7-2|15|.
TGTGCCAGCAGCCTTCAGGGGGGATCCTCCTACGAGCAGTACTTC
CASSLQGGSSYEQYF
>TRBJ2-7|.|TRBV4-1|15|.
TGCGCCAGCAGCCAAGATCCGGGACACTCCTACGAGCAGTACTTC
CASSQDPGHSYEQYF
>TRBJ1-5|.|TRBV7-8|14|.
TGTGCCAGCAGCTTAGATCGGGTTTCTCAGCCCCAGCATTTT
CASSLDRVSQPQHF
>TRBJ2-2|few|TRBV7-2|18|TRBD2
TGTGCCAGCAGCTTAAGAAACCTAGCGGGGGGTAATACCGGGGAGCTGTTTTTT
CASSLRNLAGGNTGELFF
>TRBJ2-1|.|TRBV27|15|TRBD1
TGTGCCAGCAGTTTGGGGGCAGGGGGCCGGGGTGAGCAGTTCTTC
CASSLGAGGRGEQFF
>TRBJ1-3|.|TRBV28|15|TRBD1
TGTGCCAGCAGTTTTAGGACAGGGGCTGGAAACACCATATATTTT
CASSFRTGAGNTIYF
>TRBJ1-6|few|TRBV7-9|14|.
TGTGCCAGCAGCTTGATGACAGGAAATTCACCCCTCCACTTT
CASSLMTGNSPLHF
>TRBJ1-6|.|TRBV5-6|13|.
TGTGCCAGCAGCTTGGAGGAGTCATCACCCCTCCACTTT
CASSLEESSPLHF
>TRBJ1-2|.|TRBV29-1|14|.
TGCAGCGTTGAAGACCCACCAGGGTCCTATGGCTACACCTTC
CSVEDPPGSYGYTF
>TRBJ2-7|.|TRBV12-5|12|.
TGTGCTAGTGCTACGACAGGCTACGAGCAGTACTTC
CASATTGYEQYF
>TRBJ2-5|many|TRBV5-1|14|.
TGCGCCAGCAGCAGGACTGGGGGCAGGGAGACCCAGTACTTC
CASSRTGGRETQYF
>TRBJ1-4|.|TRBV2|19|TRBD1
TGTGCCAGCAGTGATTCCGTTGGCAGGGGGCTGGTTACTAATGAAAAACTGTTTTTT
CASSDSVGRGLVTNEKLFF
>TRBJ1-4|.|TRBV28|15|TRBD1
TGTGCCAGCAGTGCTGATTTGGGGACAGAGGGAAAACTGTTTTTT
CASSADLGTEGKLFF
>TRBJ2-7|.|TRBV7-6|14|.
TGTGCCAGCAGCTTACAGGGTGGTGGCTACGAGCAGTACTTC
CASSLQGGGYEQYF
>TRBJ2-7|.|TRBV19|14|.
TGTGCCAGTAGTCCCGCCACCACAGGGACCGAGCAGTACTTC
CASSPATTGTEQYF
>TRBJ1-5|few|TRBV19|16|TRBD1
TGTGCCAGTAGCGACCCGGGACAGGGAAAAAATCAGCCCCAGCATTTT
CASSDPGQGKNQPQHF
>TRBJ1-2|.|TRBV30|13|.
TGTGCCTGGAGTGCCCAGGGTAGCTATGGCTACACCTTC
CAWSAQGSYGYTF
>TRBJ1-4|few|TRBV14|16|.
TGTGCCAGCAGCCAAGATATCGATACCAAGGGGGAAAAACTGTTTTTT
CASSQDIDTKGEKLFF
>TRBJ2-2|once|TRBV5-8|15|TRBD2
TGTGCCAGCAGCCAAAAGGGAAGCGGGGCCGGGGAGCTGTTTTTT
CASSQKGSGAGELFF